This entry features one T cell receptor (beta chain) sequence. The antigen is unknown. This entry is derived from a study of OX40 agonist ivuxolimab in advanced cancers. Study in general: Partial responses occurred in three patients (one hepatocellular carcinoma, two cutaneous melanoma).

Study results and limitations: Certain nonresponders likewise exhibited a low normalized T-cell clonal expansion.

Sequencing was performed with immunoSEQ multiplex PCR; in TCRdb, only in-frame clones are kept and a portion is missing. The sample shows some 70,000 clones, 70% to 90% of them seen only once. The germline CDR1 and CDR2 sequences are SEHNR and FQNEAQ (reference sequence). The CDR3 contains 17 residues. V was pared by 1 base and J by 3 bases, with 9 bases of the junction left unmatched. J is TRBJ1-2 and V is TRBV7-9, with 9 nucleotides matching TRBD1. The material sequenced was CD4+ or CD8+ T cells sorted from blood, taken in a trial of the OX40 agonist ivuxolimab. The sequence was obtained from an adult with an advanced solid tumor such as melanoma, head and neck, liver or kidney cancer. CDR3 sequence reads: CASSLVGGDREDYGYTF. As DNA, the CDR3 is TGTGCCAGCAGCTTAGTGGGCGGGGACAGGGAGGACTATGGCTACACCTTC.